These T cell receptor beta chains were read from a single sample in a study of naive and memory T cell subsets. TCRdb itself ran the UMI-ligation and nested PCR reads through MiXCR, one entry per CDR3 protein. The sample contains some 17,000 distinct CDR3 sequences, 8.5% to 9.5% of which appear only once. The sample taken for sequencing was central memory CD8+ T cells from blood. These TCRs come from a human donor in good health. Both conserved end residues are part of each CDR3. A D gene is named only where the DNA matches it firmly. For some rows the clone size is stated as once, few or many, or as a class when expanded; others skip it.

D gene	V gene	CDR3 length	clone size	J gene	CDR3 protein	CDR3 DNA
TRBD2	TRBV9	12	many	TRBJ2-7	CASSVGGGLQYF	TGTGCCAGCAGCGTAGGGGGGGGACTGCAGTACTTC
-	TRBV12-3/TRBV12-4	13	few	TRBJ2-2	CASSFHQAGELFF	TGTGCCAGCAGTTTTCACCAGGCCGGGGAGCTGTTTTTT
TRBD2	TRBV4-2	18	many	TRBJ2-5	CASSQDTFGRGPSETQYF	TGTGCCAGCAGCCAAGACACCTTCGGGAGGGGACCCTCAGAGACCCAGTACTTC
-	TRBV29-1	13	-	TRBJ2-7	CSVEDGRGYEQYF	TGCAGCGTTGAAGATGGAAGGGGGTACGAGCAGTACTTC
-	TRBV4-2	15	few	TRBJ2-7	CASSQPTAYPGEQYF	TGTGCCAGCAGCCAACCGACTGCCTACCCTGGCGAGCAGTACTTC
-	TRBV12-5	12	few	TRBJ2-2	CASGFLPGELFF	TGTGCTAGTGGTTTTCTTCCCGGGGAGCTGTTTTTT
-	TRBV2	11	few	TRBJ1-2	CARAQLYGYTF	TGTGCCCGCGCACAGCTCTATGGCTACACCTTC
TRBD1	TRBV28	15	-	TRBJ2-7	CASSSPGQGYHEQYF	TGTGCCAGCAGTTCCCCGGGACAGGGCTACCACGAGCAGTACTTC
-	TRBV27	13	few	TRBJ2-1	CASSPGHWYEQFF	TGTGCCAGCAGTCCCGGTCACTGGTATGAGCAGTTCTTC
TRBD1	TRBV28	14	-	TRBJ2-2	CASSFRDSDGELFF	TGTGCCAGCAGTTTTAGGGACAGCGACGGGGAGCTGTTTTTT
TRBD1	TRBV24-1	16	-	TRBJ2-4	CATSDSGTEHRNIQYF	TGTGCCACCAGTGATTCCGGGACAGAGCATAGAAACATTCAGTACTTC
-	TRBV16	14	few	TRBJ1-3	CASSQSQSGNTIYF	TGTGCCAGCAGCCAATCCCAATCTGGAAACACCATATATTTT
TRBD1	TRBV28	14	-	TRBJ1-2	CASSHYDREDGYTF	TGTGCCAGCAGTCACTACGACAGGGAGGACGGCTACACCTTC
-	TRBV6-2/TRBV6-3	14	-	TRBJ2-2	CASSYQGDTGELFF	TGTGCCAGCAGTTACCAGGGAGACACCGGGGAGCTGTTTTTT
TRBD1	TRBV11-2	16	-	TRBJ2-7	CASSLGGTVSLYEQYF	TGTGCCAGCAGCTTAGGTGGGACAGTCTCCCTCTACGAGCAGTACTTC
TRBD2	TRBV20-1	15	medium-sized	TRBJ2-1	CSARGAGASYNEQFF	TGCAGTGCTAGGGGAGCGGGAGCATCCTACAATGAGCAGTTCTTC
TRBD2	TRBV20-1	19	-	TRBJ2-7	CSAVERTSGSWMRALEQYF	TGCAGTGCTGTCGAGAGGACTAGCGGGAGTTGGATGAGGGCTCTCGAGCAGTACTTC
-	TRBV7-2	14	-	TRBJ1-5	CASSLVSSTDTQHF	TGTGCCAGCAGCTTAGTGTCTAGCACAGATACGCAGCATTTT
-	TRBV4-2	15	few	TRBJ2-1	CASSPFRMSGNEQFF	TGTGCCAGCAGCCCCTTTCGGATGTCAGGAAATGAGCAGTTCTTC